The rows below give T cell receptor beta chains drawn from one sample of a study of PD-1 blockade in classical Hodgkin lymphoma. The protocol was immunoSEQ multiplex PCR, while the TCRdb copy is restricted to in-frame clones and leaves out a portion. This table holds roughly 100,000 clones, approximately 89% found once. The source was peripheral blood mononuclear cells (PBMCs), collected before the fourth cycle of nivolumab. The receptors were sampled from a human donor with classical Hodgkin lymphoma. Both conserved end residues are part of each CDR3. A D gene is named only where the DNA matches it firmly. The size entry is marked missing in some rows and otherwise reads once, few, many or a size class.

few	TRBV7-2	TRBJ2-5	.	CASSPTLREGLVETQYF	TGTGCCAGCAGCCCAACCCTGCGTGAGGGTCTGGTGGAGACCCAGTACTTC
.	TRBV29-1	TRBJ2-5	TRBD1	CSVGMDRARETQYF	TGCAGCGTTGGAATGGACAGGGCCAGGGAGACCCAGTACTTC
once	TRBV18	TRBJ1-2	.	CASSPPLVDGYTF	TGTGCCAGCTCACCACCCCTCGTAGACGGCTACACCTTC
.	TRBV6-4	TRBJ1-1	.	CASSLDDNSEAFF	TGTGCCAGCAGTCTCGACGACAACTCTGAAGCTTTCTTT
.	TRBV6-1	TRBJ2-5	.	CASSEPGPLSDF	TGTGCCAGCAGTGAACCCGGCCCGCTAAGTGACTTC
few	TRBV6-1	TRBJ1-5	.	CASCSNSNQPQHF	TGTGCCAGCTGCTCGAACAGCAATCAGCCCCAGCATTTT
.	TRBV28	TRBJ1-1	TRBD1	CASSRDWTGNTEAFF	TGTGCCAGCAGTCGCGACTGGACAGGTAACACTGAAGCTTTCTTT
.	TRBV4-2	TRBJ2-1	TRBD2	CASSLRLAGGQYEQFF	TGTGCCAGCAGCCTGAGACTAGCGGGAGGGCAGTATGAGCAGTTCTTC
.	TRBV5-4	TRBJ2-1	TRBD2	CASSQGLAELPYNEQFF	TGTGCCAGCAGCCAGGGACTAGCGGAGCTTCCCTACAATGAGCAGTTCTTC
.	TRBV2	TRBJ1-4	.	CASSEAMRGEKLFF	TGTGCCAGCAGTGAGGCAATGCGCGGTGAAAAACTGTTTTTT
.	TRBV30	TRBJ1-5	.	CAWSVDGYQPQHF	TGTGCCTGGAGTGTAGACGGTTATCAGCCCCAGCATTTT
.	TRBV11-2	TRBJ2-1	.	CASSLEGASSSQQFF	TGTGCCAGCAGCTTAGAAGGTGCTAGTAGCAGTCAGCAGTTCTTC
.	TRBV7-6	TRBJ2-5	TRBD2	CASGPLLAVQETQYF	TGTGCCAGCGGACCCCTTCTAGCGGTCCAAGAGACCCAGTACTTC
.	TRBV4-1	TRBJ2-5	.	CATRDPVGETQYF	TGCGCCACCCGGGACCCCGTCGGGGAGACCCAGTACTTC
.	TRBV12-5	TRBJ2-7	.	CASGLVGGNDEQYF	TGTGCTAGTGGTTTGGTGGGGGGTAACGACGAGCAGTACTTC
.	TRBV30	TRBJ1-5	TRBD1	CAWNRDRLEQPQHF	TGTGCCTGGAACCGGGACAGGTTGGAACAGCCCCAGCATTTT
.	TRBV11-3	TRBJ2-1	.	CASSLLGGHEQFF	TGTGCCAGCAGCCTCCTCGGAGGGCATGAGCAGTTCTTC
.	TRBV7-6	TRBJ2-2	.	CASAGVANTGELFF	TGTGCCTCCGCTGGCGTAGCGAACACCGGGGAGCTGTTTTTT
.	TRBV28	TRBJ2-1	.	CASSLADYSYNEQFF	TGTGCCAGCAGTTTAGCGGATTACTCCTACAATGAGCAGTTCTTC
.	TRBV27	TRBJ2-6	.	CASSPHSGANVLTF	TGTGCCAGCAGTCCGCACTCTGGGGCCAACGTCCTGACTTTC
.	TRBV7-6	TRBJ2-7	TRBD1	CASSAGTAVSYEQYF	TGTGCCAGCAGCGCCGGGACAGCGGTCTCCTACGAGCAGTACTTC
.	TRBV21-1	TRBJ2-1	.	CASSTGYNEQFF	TGTGCCAGCAGCACAGGGTACAATGAGCAGTTCTTC
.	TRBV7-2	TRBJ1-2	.	CASSLKGQNYGYTF	TGTGCCAGCAGCTTGAAGGGGCAGAACTATGGCTACACCTTC
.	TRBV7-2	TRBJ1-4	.	CASSLRTATNEKLFF	TGTGCCAGCAGCTTAAGAACAGCAACTAATGAAAAACTGTTTTTT
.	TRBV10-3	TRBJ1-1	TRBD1	CAISGQGARGTEAFF	TGTGCCATCAGTGGCCAGGGGGCGAGGGGAACTGAAGCTTTCTTT
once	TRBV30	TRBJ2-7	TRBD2	CAWSPLGRPPYEQYF	TGTGCCTGGAGTCCACTCGGGAGGCCCCCCTACGAGCAGTACTTC
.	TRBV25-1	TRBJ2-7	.	CASSGTASSYEQYF	TGTGCCAGCAGTGGGACGGCGAGCTCCTACGAGCAGTACTTC
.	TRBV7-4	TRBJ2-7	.	CASSHQRRLVEGVYEQYF	TGTGCCAGCAGCCACCAGAGGCGTCTAGTCGAAGGGGTCTACGAGCAGTACTTC
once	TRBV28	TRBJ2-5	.	CASSLDPYNQETQYF	TGTGCCAGCAGCCTGGACCCTTACAACCAGGAGACCCAGTACTTC
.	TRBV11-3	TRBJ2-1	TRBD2	CASSAISGSYNEQFF	TGTGCCAGCAGCGCTATTAGCGGGAGCTACAATGAGCAGTTCTTC
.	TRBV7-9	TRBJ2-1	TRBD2	CASSPQTSGYYNEQFF	TGTGCCAGCAGCCCGCAGACTAGCGGGTACTACAATGAGCAGTTCTTC
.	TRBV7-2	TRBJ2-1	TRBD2	CASSPRLAGGNYNEQFF	TGTGCCAGCAGCCCCCGACTAGCGGGAGGCAACTACAATGAGCAGTTCTTC
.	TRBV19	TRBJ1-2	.	CASSINAYGYTF	TGTGCCAGTAGTATAAACGCTTATGGCTACACCTTC
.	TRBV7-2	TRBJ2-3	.	CASSLALVGGRGTDTQYF	TGTGCCAGCAGCTTAGCGCTCGTTGGCGGGCGGGGCACAGATACGCAGTATTTT
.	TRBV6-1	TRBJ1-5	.	CASTEGRNQPQHF	TGTGCCAGCACCGAGGGTAGGAATCAGCCCCAGCATTTT
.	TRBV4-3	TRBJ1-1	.	CASSQDWGFGTEAFF	TGCGCCAGCAGCCAAGATTGGGGGTTCGGGACTGAAGCTTTCTTT
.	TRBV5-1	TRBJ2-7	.	CASSLPPRIERPYEQYF	TGCGCCAGCAGCTTGCCACCGCGGATCGAAAGACCCTACGAGCAGTACTTC
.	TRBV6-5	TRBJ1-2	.	CASSYTTGSNYGYTF	TGTGCCAGCAGTTACACTACAGGGTCTAACTATGGCTACACCTTC
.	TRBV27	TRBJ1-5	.	CASRPWPEPNQPQHF	TGTGCCAGCAGACCGTGGCCAGAACCCAATCAGCCCCAGCATTTT
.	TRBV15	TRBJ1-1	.	CATSREGYLNTEAFF	TGTGCCACCAGCAGAGAGGGATATTTGAACACTGAAGCTTTCTTT
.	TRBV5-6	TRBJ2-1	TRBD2	CASSLTSGRTFDEQFF	TGTGCCAGCAGCCTGACTAGCGGGAGGACCTTTGATGAGCAGTTCTTC
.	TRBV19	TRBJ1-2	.	CASSTWDSNYGYTF	TGTGCCAGTAGTACATGGGACTCTAACTATGGCTACACCTTC
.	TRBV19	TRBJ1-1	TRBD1	CASSKQTGGTTEAFF	TGTGCCAGTAGTAAACAGACAGGGGGGACCACTGAAGCTTTCTTT
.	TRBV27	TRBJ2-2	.	CASSFRERTGELFF	TGTGCCAGCAGTTTCCGGGAGCGAACCGGGGAGCTGTTTTTT
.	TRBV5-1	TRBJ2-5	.	CASRGLQETQYF	TGCGCCAGCCGGGGACTCCAAGAGACCCAGTACTTC